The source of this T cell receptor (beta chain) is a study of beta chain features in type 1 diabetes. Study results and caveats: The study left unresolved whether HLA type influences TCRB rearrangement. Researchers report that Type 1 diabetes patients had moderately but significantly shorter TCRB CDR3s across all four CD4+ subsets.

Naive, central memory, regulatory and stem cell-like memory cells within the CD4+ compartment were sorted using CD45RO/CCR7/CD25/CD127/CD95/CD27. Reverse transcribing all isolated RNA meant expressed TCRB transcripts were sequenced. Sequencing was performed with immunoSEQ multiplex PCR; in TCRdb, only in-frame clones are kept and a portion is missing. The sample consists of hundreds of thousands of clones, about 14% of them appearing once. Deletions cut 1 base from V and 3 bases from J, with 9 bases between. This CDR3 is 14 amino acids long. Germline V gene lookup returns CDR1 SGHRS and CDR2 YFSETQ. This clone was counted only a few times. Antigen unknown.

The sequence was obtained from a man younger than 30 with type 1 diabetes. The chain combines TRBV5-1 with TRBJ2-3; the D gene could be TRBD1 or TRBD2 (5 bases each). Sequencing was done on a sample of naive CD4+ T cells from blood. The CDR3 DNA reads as TGCGCCAGCAGCTTGCCGGGGCCGACAGATACGCAGTATTTT. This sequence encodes CASSLPGPTDTQYF.